Below are 22 T cell receptor beta chains sequenced from a single sample in a study of beta chain features in type 1 diabetes. General study findings and limits: Type 1 diabetes patients had TCRB CDR3s that were shorter (moderately but significantly so) in all four CD4+ subsets.

Isolated RNA was reverse transcribed in full, so expressed TCRB transcripts were sequenced. Clones were read by immunoSEQ multiplex PCR, and TCRdb kept only the in-frame ones, dropping some. Of about 160,000 clones in the sample, 10% were seen once. Which antigens these TCRs recognize remains unknown. Sequencing was done on a sample of central memory CD4+ T cells from blood. The receptors here all came from a man aged 25 to 40 with type 1 diabetes.

This clone was seen once. The chain is built from TRBV27 and TRBJ2-3, with TRBD2 matching over 14 bases. V lost 0 bases and J lost 4; bases outside the gene matches: 3. The V gene's germline CDR1 is MNHEY and CDR2 SMNVEV (reference sequence). The CDR3 is made up of 17 amino acids. The CDR3 loop reads CASSLSGLAGEPDTQYF. CDR3 nucleotides: TGTGCCAGCAGTTTATCGGGACTAGCGGGAGAGCCAGATACGCAGTATTTT.

The table lists this clone with a few counts. This chain links TRBV11-2 with TRBJ1-1, with no clear D. With 4 bases removed from V and 7 bases from J, the gap between germline ends came to 13 bases. Per the germline V gene, CDR1 is SGHAT and CDR2 is FQNNGV. The CDR3 consists of 13 residues. DNA for the CDR3: TGTGCCAGCAGCTCTGTTCGGCGGGGTGAAGCTTTCTTT. Protein: CASSSVRRGEAFF. Looking up the rest from reference TRBV11-2 and TRBJ1-1 gives the full variable domain: EAGVAQSPRYKIIEKRQSVAFWCNPISGHATLYWYQQILGQGPKLLIQFQNNGVVDDSQLPKDRFSAERLKGVDSTLKIQPAKLEDSAVYLCASSSVRRGEAFFGQGTRLTVV.

This clone was recorded a few times. The J gene is TRBJ2-3, the V gene TRBV7-3, with D unresolved. Deletions cut 3 bases from V and 1 base from J, with 8 bases between. This CDR3 contains 14 residues. The V gene's germline CDR1 is SGHTA and CDR2 FQGTGA. This CDR3 reads CASSLMSGTDTQYF. In nucleotides, the CDR3 is TGTGCCAGCAGCTTGATGAGCGGCACAGATACGCAGTATTTT.

This clone was observed a handful of times. The J gene is TRBJ2-3, the V gene TRBV6-5; 10 nucleotides align to TRBD1. In germline, CDR1 is MNHEY, CDR2 SVGAGI. The CDR3 length is 15 residues. J gave up 1 base and V 7 bases, and 5 bases lay outside the gene matches. In DNA, the CDR3 is TGTGCCAGCACCCGCGGGACAGGGGGCACAGATACGCAGTATTTT. Its protein is CASTRGTGGTDTQYF.

In this sample, this clone turned up a few times. The gene calls are TRBV5-1 and TRBJ2-2, with D perhaps matching TRBD2 (5 bases). The CDR3 contains 14 residues. The germline V gene has CDR1 SGHRS and CDR2 YFSETQ. V was clipped by 0 bases and J by 6 bases, with 9 bases between them. The CDR3 loop reads CASSLARGSGELFF. CDR3 in DNA: TGCGCCAGCAGCTTGGCTCGCGGGTCCGGGGAGCTGTTTTTT.

This clone came up a few times. This chain uses TRBV18 with TRBJ2-2; 7 nucleotides match TRBD1. CDR3 length: 16 residues. Germline V gene lookup returns CDR1 KGHSH and CDR2 LQKENI. V shed 3 bases and J 11 bases; nucleotides not matched to a gene: 15. This CDR3 reads CASSPGTGASSGELFF. The CDR3 region has the DNA TGTGCCAGCTCACCTGGAACAGGGGCCTCCTCGGGAGAGCTGTTTTTT.

This chain uses TRBV9 with TRBJ2-7; possibly TRBD2 for D (5 bases). Trimming took 0 bases from V and 3 from J, leaving 16 bases between them. This CDR3 is built from 16 residues. Germline CDR1 SGDLS, CDR2 YYNGEE. This chain's CDR3 is CASSVGDFQSGYEQYF. CDR3 bases: TGTGCCAGCAGCGTAGGTGACTTCCAGAGCGGCTACGAGCAGTACTTC.

This clone was seen a handful of times. This chain connects TRBV10-3 to TRBJ1-1; 8 positions match TRBD1. Trimming at V came to 10 bases and at J to 2 bases, leaving 6 bases not matched to a gene. The CDR3 totals 13 residues. Germline loops: CDR1 ENHRY, CDR2 SYGVKD. CDR3 coding DNA: TGTGCCACAGGACAGGGTGGAAACACTGAAGCTTTCTTT. Its translation is CATGQGGNTEAFF.

This clone was counted only a few times. V is TRBV10-3 and J is TRBJ2-5; D might be TRBD1 (6 bases). The CDR3 totals 15 residues. CDR1 and CDR2 (germline): ENHRY, SYGVKD. Deletions cut 2 bases from V and 2 bases from J, with 12 bases between. In DNA, the CDR3 is TGTGCCATCAGTGAGCCGCAACAGGGTCAAGAGACCCAGTACTTC. Translated: CAISEPQQGQETQYF.

The rearrangement uses TRBV29-1 and TRBJ2-1, with D maybe TRBD2 (5 bases). The CDR3 runs 14 residues. The V gene lost 7 bases and the J gene lost 3 bases, with 16 bases spanning the gap. The germline V gene encodes CDR1 SQVTM and CDR2 ANQGSEA. The CDR3 coding sequence is TGCAGCGCAATTGGGAGTCAGGACTACAATGAGCAGTTCTTC. Its protein product is CSAIGSQDYNEQFF.

This clone was seen only a few times. The chain is built from TRBV7-3 and TRBJ2-1, with D possibly being TRBD2 (6 bases). The length of the CDR3 is 15 residues. V dropped 3 bases and J dropped 7 bases, with 16 bases sitting between them. CDR1 is SGHTA, CDR2 FQGTGA, per germline. The CDR3 here is CASSLGGARRNEQFF. The DNA of the CDR3 is TGTGCCAGCAGCTTGGGGGGAGCGCGGCGGAATGAGCAGTTCTTC. Looking up the rest from reference TRBV7-3 and TRBJ2-1 gives the full variable domain: GAGVSQTPSNKVTEKGKYVELRCDPISGHTALYWYRQSLGQGPEFLIYFQGTGAADDSGLPNDRFFAVRPEGSVSTLKIQRTERGDSAVYLCASSLGGARRNEQFFGPGTRLTVL.

This chain uses TRBV28 with TRBJ2-7; 8 bases agree with TRBD2. Looked up from germline, CDR1 is MDHEN and CDR2 is SYDVKM. The CDR3 is 16 residues long. V lost 7 bases, J lost 3 bases, and 14 bases stayed unmatched. This chain's CDR3 is CASNPILGSGGYEQYF. The CDR3 DNA reads TGTGCCAGCAACCCTATCTTAGGCAGCGGGGGCTACGAGCAGTACTTC.

The genes are TRBV6-1 and TRBJ2-3; 10 bases line up with TRBD2. V trimming: 0 bases; J trimming: 0 bases; junction bases outside the gene matches: 3. The CDR3 has 17 residues. The V gene's germline CDR1 is MNHNS and CDR2 SASEGT. The CDR3 coding sequence is TGTGCCAGCAGTGAAGCCGGACTAGCGGCTAGCACAGATACGCAGTATTTT. It specifies CASSEAGLAASTDTQYF.

The chain uses TRBV9 and TRBJ1-1, with TRBD1 as a possible D gene (6 bases). The CDR3 loop spans 16 amino acids. Germline V CDR1 and CDR2: SGDLS, YYNGEE. V was clipped by 3 bases and J by 1 base, with 16 bases between them. The CDR3 region has the DNA TGTGCCAGCAGCGACCGGCCCTTACAGGGGAACACTGAAGCTTTCTTT. As protein: CASSDRPLQGNTEAFF.

This clone appeared a few times. The chain recombines TRBV7-2 with TRBJ1-2; 7 nucleotides match TRBD1. Unmatched junction bases numbered 11, after V lost 5 bases and J lost 8 bases. The CDR3 covers 14 residues. The germline V gene has CDR1 SGHTA and CDR2 FQGNSA. The CDR3 protein is CASSPRDRAGGYTF. CDR3 DNA sequence: TGTGCCAGCAGCCCTAGAGACAGGGCGGGGGGCTACACCTTC. The full variable domain, in which reference TRBV7-2 and TRBJ1-2 provide the parts outside the CDR3, is GAGVSQSPSNKVTEKGKDVELRCDPISGHTALYWYRQSLGQGLEFLIYFQGNSAPDKSGLPSDRFSAERTGGSVSTLTIQRTQQEDSAVYLCASSPRDRAGGYTFGSGTRLTVV.

This rearrangement joins TRBV6-5 to TRBJ2-7; 9 nucleotides match TRBD1. With 2 bases clipped from V and 5 bases from J, the junction kept 4 bases outside the gene matches. Germline CDR1 and CDR2: MNHEY and SVGAGI. The CDR3 has 14 amino acids. The DNA for the CDR3 is TGTGCCAGCAGTTACCGGACAGGGGAGGACGAGCAGTACTTC. Translated, it gives CASSYRTGEDEQYF.

The chain couples TRBV11-2 to TRBJ2-7; D is uncertain. In germline, CDR1 is SGHAT, CDR2 FQNNGV. The CDR3 sequence is 14 residues long. Trimming removed 2 bases at V and 2 bases at J, with 10 bases between. The CDR3 reads CASSLRNDTYEQYF. In DNA, the CDR3 is TGTGCCAGCAGCTTACGGAACGACACCTACGAGCAGTACTTC.

This clone was counted between two and nine times. J is TRBJ2-5 and V is TRBV14, with 7 bases that match TRBD1. This CDR3 has 16 residues. With V trimmed by 4 bases and J by 1 base, 9 bases remained unmatched. The germline V gene has CDR1 SGHDN and CDR2 FVKESK. CDR3 residues: CASSPIGQALQETQYF. CDR3 bases: TGTGCCAGCAGCCCAATAGGACAGGCTCTCCAAGAGACCCAGTACTTC.

This clone was recorded a few times. The CDR3 reads CASSPEGLAGEQFF. The CDR3 nucleotides read TGTGCCAGCAGCCCGGAAGGGCTAGCGGGAGAGCAGTTCTTC. V usage is TRBV9 and J usage is TRBJ2-1; 9 nucleotides line up with TRBD2. Germline CDR1 is SGDLS and CDR2 is YYNGEE. This CDR3 spans 14 amino acids. The V and J ends lost 4 bases and 10 bases, in that order; junction bases with no gene match: 9.

This chain connects TRBV11-2 to TRBJ2-7; D unclear. The germline V and J ends were trimmed by 7 bases and 3 bases, with 7 bases remaining between them. The CDR3 loop spans 11 amino acids. Germline V lookup: CDR1 SGHAT, CDR2 FQNNGV. The CDR3 bases are TGTGCCAGCACCGCGTTCTACGAGCAGTACTTC. Encoded protein: CASTAFYEQYF. The full variable domain, rest sourced from reference TRBV11-2 and TRBJ2-7, is EAGVAQSPRYKIIEKRQSVAFWCNPISGHATLYWYQQILGQGPKLLIQFQNNGVVDDSQLPKDRFSAERLKGVDSTLKIQPAKLEDSAVYLCASTAFYEQYFGPGTRLTVT.

This clone was seen only a few times. This chain links TRBV7-3 with TRBJ2-2; 10 bases agree with TRBD2. This CDR3 has 18 residues. V dropped 5 bases and J dropped 6; count of bases not matched to a gene: 15. Per the germline V gene, CDR1 is SGHTA and CDR2 is FQGTGA. The CDR3 coding sequence is TGTGCCAGCAGCCCACAAGGTTCTAGCGGGAGATATGCCGGGGAGCTGTTTTTT. Translating it yields CASSPQGSSGRYAGELFF. Together with reference TRBV7-3 and TRBJ2-2, the CDR3 gives the full variable domain: GAGVSQTPSNKVTEKGKYVELRCDPISGHTALYWYRQSLGQGPEFLIYFQGTGAADDSGLPNDRFFAVRPEGSVSTLKIQRTERGDSAVYLCASSPQGSSGRYAGELFFGEGSRLTVL.

This clone appeared a few times. V is TRBV11-2 and J is TRBJ1-2; TRBD1 might be the D (5 bases). Germline values: CDR1 SGHAT, CDR2 FQNNGV. This CDR3 is built from 15 residues. V shed 1 base and J shed 7 bases, with 16 bases lying between them. The CDR3: CASSLVRGIQGGYTF. The CDR3 nucleotides read TGTGCCAGCAGCTTAGTAAGGGGCATCCAAGGTGGCTACACCTTC.